Listed here is a single T cell receptor beta chain. The sample comes from a study of blood T cell repertoires in COVID-19. At the level of the study: Both acute and convalescent COVID-19 samples were obtained from the United States, Italy and Spain. The analysed material was cDNA or gDNA that came from T cells, B-cell-depleted T cells, or PBMCs.

Original processing methods: It was from reference gene primer amplification that nucleated cell counts were estimated. Assay: immunoSEQ multiplex PCR; the TCRdb copy retains only in-frame clones and omits some. V and J calls and clone size are as listed in that table; D and trimming were resolved from the DNA. The sample has tens of thousands of clones, around 91% seen once. CDR3 length equals 17 residues. CDR1 is LNHDA and CDR2 is SQIVND in the germline V gene (reference sequence). Sequenced: peripheral blood. The sequence was obtained from a man between 65 and 79 years old with acute or convalescent COVID-19. The rearrangement joins TRBV19 to TRBJ2-2, with 8 bases fitting TRBD1. For the CDR3, the DNA is TGTTGCAGTTGCAGGACAGGGAAAAGAAGTTTCGCCGGGGAGCTGTTTTTT. This sequence encodes CCSCRTGKRSFAGELFF.